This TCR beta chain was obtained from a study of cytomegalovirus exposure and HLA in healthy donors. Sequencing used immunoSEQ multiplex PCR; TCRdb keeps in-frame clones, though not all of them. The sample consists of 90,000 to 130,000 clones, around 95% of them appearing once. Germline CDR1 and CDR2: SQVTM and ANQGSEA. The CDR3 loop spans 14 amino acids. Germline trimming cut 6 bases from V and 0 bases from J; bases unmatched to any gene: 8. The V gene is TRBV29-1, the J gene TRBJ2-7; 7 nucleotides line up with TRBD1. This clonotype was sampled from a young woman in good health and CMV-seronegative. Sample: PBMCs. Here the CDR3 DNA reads TGCAGCGTCCGACCCCGGGACAGCTCCTACGAGCAGTACTTC. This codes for CSVRPRDSSYEQYF.